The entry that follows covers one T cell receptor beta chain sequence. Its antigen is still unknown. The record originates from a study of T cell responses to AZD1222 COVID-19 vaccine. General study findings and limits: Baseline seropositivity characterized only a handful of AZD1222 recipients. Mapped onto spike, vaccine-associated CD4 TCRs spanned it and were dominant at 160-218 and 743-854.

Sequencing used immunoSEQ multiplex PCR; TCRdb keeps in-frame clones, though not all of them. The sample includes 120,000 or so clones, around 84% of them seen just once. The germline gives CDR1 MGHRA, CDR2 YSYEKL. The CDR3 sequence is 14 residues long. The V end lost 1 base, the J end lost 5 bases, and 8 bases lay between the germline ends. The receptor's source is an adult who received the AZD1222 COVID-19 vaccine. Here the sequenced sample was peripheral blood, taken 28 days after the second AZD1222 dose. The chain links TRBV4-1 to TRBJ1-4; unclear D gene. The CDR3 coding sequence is TGCGCCAGCAGCCAAGTGGGCTCGAATGAAAAACTGTTTTTT. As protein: CASSQVGSNEKLFF.